A selection of T cell receptor beta chains follows, all from one sample in a study of neurological immune-mediated disorders. TCRdb re-called the 5' RACE reads through MiXCR, storing one row per CDR3 protein. There are under 50,000 distinct CDR3 sequences in the sample; around 10% occur only once, and 3% to 4% lies in the top ten. The sequenced material came from CD4+ T cells from blood. The receptors here all came from a woman in her thirties with HTLV-1-associated myelopathy (HAM/TSP). The CDR3 runs from the conserved cysteine through the conserved F or W. Each record gives: D gene, clone size, J gene, V gene, CDR3 DNA, CDR3 protein. D genes are given only for firm matches. Only some rows state a clone size, as once, few, many or a class for expanded clones.

TRBD1 | many | TRBJ1-1 | TRBV7-2 | TGTGCCAGCAGTTCGCAGGGGGCATTCACTGAAGCTTTCTTT | CASSSQGAFTEAFF
. | . | TRBJ2-6 | TRBV18 | TGTGCCAGCGCACAGGGTTCTGGGGCCAACGTCCTGACTTTC | CASAQGSGANVLTF
. | . | TRBJ2-4 | TRBV20-1 | TGCAGTGCTTTGGCGCAGGAAGCCAAAAACATTCAGTATTTC | CSALAQEAKNIQYF
. | many | TRBJ2-7 | TRBV11-2 | TGTGCCAGCAGCTCAATCAGGGAAAGGTCCTACGAGCAGTACTTC | CASSSIRERSYEQYF
. | many | TRBJ1-2 | TRBV7-2 | TGTGCCAGCAGCGCCGAGGGCTATGGCTACACCTTC | CASSAEGYGYTF
TRBD1 | many | TRBJ1-6 | TRBV6-5 | TGTGCCAGCAGTCCGAGCCCACAGGGGGCCGGTTCACCCCTCCACTTT | CASSPSPQGAGSPLHF
TRBD1 | many | TRBJ1-2 | TRBV5-5 | TGTGCCAGCAGCGGGGAGGGACAGGGATATGGCTACACCTTC | CASSGEGQGYGYTF
. | many | TRBJ2-1 | TRBV5-1 | TGCGCCAGCAGCTTGAAGGGGCCTCCTTACAATGAGCAGTTCTTC | CASSLKGPPYNEQFF
TRBD1 | many | TRBJ1-5 | TRBV5-1 | TGCGCCAGCAGCCTGGGACAGGGGGTCAATCAGCCCCAGCATTTT | CASSLGQGVNQPQHF
TRBD1 | many | TRBJ1-1 | TRBV5-1 | TGCGCCAGCAGCCCTCGACAGGGGGCGGCCACTGAAGCTTTCTTT | CASSPRQGAATEAFF
TRBD2 | medium-sized | TRBJ2-3 | TRBV7-2 | TGTGCCAGCAGCTTACAGCGGGGGGTCTCATTCACAGATACGCAGTATTTT | CASSLQRGVSFTDTQYF
. | many | TRBJ2-4 | TRBV2 | TGTGCCAGCAGTGAAGCGTGGGGACCAAAAAACATTCAGTACTTC | CASSEAWGPKNIQYF
. | many | TRBJ2-3 | TRBV5-1 | TGCGCCAGCAGCTTGGCCCTGGGGGCGGGTGATACGCAGTATTTT | CASSLALGAGDTQYF
TRBD1 | many | TRBJ2-7 | TRBV5-1 | TGCGCCAGCAGGGGACAGCCCCTGACCTACGAGCAGTACTTC | CASRGQPLTYEQYF
. | many | TRBJ1-1 | TRBV5-1 | TGCGCCAGCAGCAACCCACAGGACCTTGAAGCTTTCTTT | CASSNPQDLEAFF
. | many | TRBJ1-2 | TRBV6-1 | TGTGCCAGCAGACAAATAAACTATGGCTACACCTTC | CASRQINYGYTF
TRBD1 | many | TRBJ2-7 | TRBV20-1 | TGCAGTGCTAGAGCTTCAGGGGGCGCTTCTAGCGAGCAGTACTTC | CSARASGGASSEQYF
. | . | TRBJ2-1 | TRBV5-6 | TGTACCAGCAGCTATGGACTAACGGGGAACAATGAGCAGTTCTTC | CTSSYGLTGNNEQFF
. | many | TRBJ2-7 | TRBV5-1 | TGCGCCAGCAGCGCACTGGACGGCTACGAGCAGTACTTC | CASSALDGYEQYF
. | many | TRBJ1-1 | TRBV18 | TGTGCCAGCTCACTACAAGGGGGTGGGACTGAAGCTTTCTTT | CASSLQGGGTEAFF
. | many | TRBJ2-2 | TRBV5-4 | TGTGCCAGCAGCGAGGGCGTTTCGAGAGGCACCGGGGAGCTGTTTTTT | CASSEGVSRGTGELFF
. | many | TRBJ1-5 | TRBV20-1 | TGCAGTGCCCACCTTCGGACAGTTGGTAGCAATCAGCCCCAGCATTTT | CSAHLRTVGSNQPQHF
. | many | TRBJ1-6 | TRBV30 | TGTGCCTGGAGTAGAGGGCAGAGGAATTCACCCCTCCACTTT | CAWSRGQRNSPLHF
. | many | TRBJ2-7 | TRBV29-1 | TGCAGCTCGTGGGTCCCATCAGGGGAGCAGTACTTC | CSSWVPSGEQYF
TRBD2 | many | TRBJ2-1 | TRBV5-1 | TGCGCCAGCAGCTCCGGGGGGGCCGGTGAGCAGTTCTTC | CASSSGGAGEQFF
. | many | TRBJ1-1 | TRBV4-1 | TGCGCCAGCAGCCAAGAACAGGGCAGAGGTGAAGCTTTCTTT | CASSQEQGRGEAFF
. | many | TRBJ2-2 | TRBV5-1 | TGCGCCAGCAGCCCAGCCGGGACAAACGCGAACACCGGGGAGCTGTTTTTT | CASSPAGTNANTGELFF
. | many | TRBJ2-7 | TRBV19 | TGTGCCACTCCCCGAGGGTCAGGGAATTACGAGCAGTACTTC | CATPRGSGNYEQYF
TRBD2 | many | TRBJ2-1 | TRBV29-1 | TGCAGCGTTGATTCGGGGGGGGCATACAATGAGCAGTTCTTC | CSVDSGGAYNEQFF
TRBD1 | many | TRBJ2-2 | TRBV3-1 | TGTGCCAGCAGCCCCCCCCCCAGGACAGGGAACACCGGGGAGCTGTTTTTT | CASSPPPRTGNTGELFF
. | many | TRBJ2-3 | TRBV2 | TGTGCCAGCAGTGGTGAGGGGAAGGCGGATACGCAGTATTTT | CASSGEGKADTQYF
. | many | TRBJ2-1 | TRBV2 | TGTGCCAGCAGTGAACTACAGCACAATGAGCAGTTCTTC | CASSELQHNEQFF
TRBD1 | many | TRBJ2-1 | TRBV19 | TGTGCCACCACTGTCCAGGGGGCGATTGGTGAGCAGTTCTTC | CATTVQGAIGEQFF
. | many | TRBJ1-2 | TRBV5-1 | TGCGCCAGCAGCTTGGCCCCGGGGACGGAAACTACTTCGTATGGCTACACCTTC | CASSLAPGTETTSYGYTF
TRBD1 | . | TRBJ2-7 | TRBV29-1 | TGCAGCGTTGCGGAGACAGGGTTAACCTACGAGCAGTACTTC | CSVAETGLTYEQYF
. | many | TRBJ1-1 | TRBV12-3/TRBV12-4 | TGTGCCAGCAGTCTCCTACAGAAGAACACTGAAGCTTTCTTT | CASSLLQKNTEAFF
. | many | TRBJ1-6 | TRBV19 | TGTGCCAGTAGTATAGATCTGGGAACCCTCCACTTT | CASSIDLGTLHF
TRBD2 | . | TRBJ2-7 | TRBV18 | TGTGCCAGCTCTGGCATTAGCGGGGCCTACGAGCAGTACTTC | CASSGISGAYEQYF
. | . | TRBJ1-5 | TRBV5-1 | TGCGCCAGCAGCTTAGGGGGGGTGGGTCAGCCCCAGCATTTT | CASSLGGVGQPQHF
TRBD1 | many | TRBJ1-2 | TRBV7-3 | TGTGCCAGCAGCTCCGGGACAGGGTCGCGTGGCTACACCTTC | CASSSGTGSRGYTF
. | many | TRBJ2-7 | TRBV29-1 | TGCAGCGTTGCCCGGGAGAGCTACGAGCAGTACTTC | CSVARESYEQYF
TRBD1 | many | TRBJ2-5 | TRBV10-3 | TGTGCCATCAGGAAGGGACAGGGGGGAGGAGAGACCCAGTACTTC | CAIRKGQGGGETQYF
. | many | TRBJ2-4 | TRBV12-3/TRBV12-4 | TGTGCCAGCAGCTTTGAGTGGCGCAAAAACATTCAGTACTTC | CASSFEWRKNIQYF
. | many | TRBJ2-7 | TRBV18 | TGTGCCAGCTCACCCCACGACGTTAGACAACGGACGTCACCCTACGAGCAGTACTTC | CASSPHDVRQRTSPYEQYF
TRBD1 | many | TRBJ1-1 | TRBV5-1 | TGCGCCAGCAGCAAATACACAGCGACCGGACAGGGAGGCACTGAAGCTTTCTTT | CASSKYTATGQGGTEAFF
. | medium-sized | TRBJ1-6 | TRBV14 | TGTGCCAGCAGCCAAGTGGGGGGTCGGAATTCACCCCTCCACTTT | CASSQVGGRNSPLHF
TRBD1 | many | TRBJ1-6 | TRBV20-1 | TGCAGTGCTAGATCCTTTCTCCGGACAGGGAGAAATTCACCCCTCCACTTT | CSARSFLRTGRNSPLHF
. | many | TRBJ2-2 | TRBV5-1 | TGCGCCAGTACCTACGGGGTAGCGAACACCGGGGAGCTGTTTTTT | CASTYGVANTGELFF
. | many | TRBJ2-4 | TRBV6-2/TRBV6-3 | TGTGCCAGCAGTTACGTGGGGTCAGGCATTCAGTACTTC | CASSYVGSGIQYF
. | many | TRBJ1-6 | TRBV6-2/TRBV6-3 | TGTGCCAGCAGGCCACAGGGTTGGAATTCACCCCTCCACTTT | CASRPQGWNSPLHF
. | many | TRBJ2-1 | TRBV5-5 | TGTGCCAGCAGCCGCGATATTTGGGGCCGAGGGGATGAGCAGTTCTTC | CASSRDIWGRGDEQFF